This T cell receptor (beta chain) was observed in a study of blood T cell repertoires in COVID-19. Background on the study: Donors in the United States, Italy and Spain gave samples during acute or convalescent COVID-19. Sample material is recorded as cDNA or gDNA derived from T cells, B-cell-depleted T cells, or PBMCs.

Per the original methods: The assay estimated nucleated cells by amplifying reference gene primers. TCRdb's copy holds only in-frame clones and misses some; the assay was immunoSEQ multiplex PCR. That table supplies the V and J calls and clone size; D and trimming were determined from the DNA. The table lists about 210,000 clones, 70% to 90% of them singletons, with around 13% in the top ten. Germline V gene data show CDR1 as SGDLS and CDR2 as YYNGEE. V was shortened by 0 bases and J by 0 bases, with 13 bases between the two germline ends. This CDR3 is 17 amino acids long. The sequence was obtained from a human donor in a cohort sampled during active COVID-19. This chain uses TRBV9 with TRBJ1-3, with a tentative D call TRBD1 (6 bases). Material for sequencing was peripheral blood. The CDR3 protein is CASSVGLWTVSGNTIYF. The CDR3 DNA is TGTGCCAGCAGCGTAGGACTGTGGACAGTCTCTGGAAACACCATATATTTT.